These T cell receptor beta chains were read from a single sample in a study of blood T cell repertoires in COVID-19. TCRdb's copy holds only in-frame clones and misses some; the assay was immunoSEQ multiplex PCR. The top ten hold under 0.3% of the sample, which has some 700,000 clones, approximately 90% seen once. The source material was peripheral blood. The source of these receptors is a woman aged 18 to 35 with acute or convalescent COVID-19. Each CDR3 is given without its conserved first and last residue. Fields, in order: V gene, J gene, CDR3 protein.

TRBV6-5,TRBJ2-6,ASSYGGVGANVLT
TRBV19,TRBJ2-3,ASSTWTSGGGTQY
TRBV7-9,TRBJ1-2,ASSLDRGGYT
TRBV7-9,TRBJ1-2,ASSSSAQGALKFGYT
TRBV5-1,TRBJ2-5,ASSKPGTSGGHQETQY
TRBV7-8,TRBJ2-7,ASSPSGGANYEQY
TRBV2,TRBJ1-4,ASSAYRAELF
TRBV5-1,TRBJ2-6,ASSMDRLSSGANVLT
TRBV10-2,TRBJ1-2,ASSESLTKGYT
TRBV29-1,TRBJ1-2,SVDRNYGYT
TRBV7-3,TRBJ2-3,ASSFLAAGTDTQY
TRBV21-1,TRBJ1-1,ASSNGQGASPNTEAF
TRBV6-1,TRBJ2-1,ASSEAETNEQF
TRBV5-4,TRBJ2-7,ASSPVGQTYEQY
TRBV4-2,TRBJ1-1,ASSQDLQGDTEAF
TRBV11-2,TRBJ2-3,ASSLDSIGATDTQY
TRBV29-1,TRBJ2-7,SVSGDRSYEQY
TRBV9,TRBJ1-1,ASSVDGRSNNEAF
TRBV6-4,TRBJ1-2,ASPGRTSGVGYT
TRBV5-6,TRBJ2-4,ASSSQGIAKNIQY
TRBV5-6,TRBJ1-2,ASSLVRGNYGYT
TRBV6-5,TRBJ1-1,ASSPGNTEAF